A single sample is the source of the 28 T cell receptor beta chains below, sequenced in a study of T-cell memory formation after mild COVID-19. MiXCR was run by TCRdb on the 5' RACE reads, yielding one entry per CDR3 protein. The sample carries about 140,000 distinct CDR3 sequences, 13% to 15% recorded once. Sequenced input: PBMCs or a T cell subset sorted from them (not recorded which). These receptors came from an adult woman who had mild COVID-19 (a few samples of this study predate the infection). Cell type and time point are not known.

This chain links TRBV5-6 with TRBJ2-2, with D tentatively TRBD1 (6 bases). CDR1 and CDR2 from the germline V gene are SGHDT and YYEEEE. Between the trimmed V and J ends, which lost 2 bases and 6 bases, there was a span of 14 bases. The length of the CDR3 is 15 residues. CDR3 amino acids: CASSFYQGFAGELFF. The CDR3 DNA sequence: TGTGCCAGCAGCTTCTATCAGGGGTTCGCCGGGGAGCTGTTTTTT.

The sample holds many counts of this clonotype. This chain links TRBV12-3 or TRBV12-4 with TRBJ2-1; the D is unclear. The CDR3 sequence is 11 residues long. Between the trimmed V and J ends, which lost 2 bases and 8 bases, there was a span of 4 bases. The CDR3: CASSLIDEQFF. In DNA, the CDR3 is TGTGCCAGCAGTTTAATAGATGAGCAGTTCTTC.

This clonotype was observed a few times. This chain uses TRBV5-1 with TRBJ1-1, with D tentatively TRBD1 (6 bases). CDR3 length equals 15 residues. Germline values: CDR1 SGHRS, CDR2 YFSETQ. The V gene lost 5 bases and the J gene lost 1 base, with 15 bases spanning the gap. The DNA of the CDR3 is TGCGCCAGCAGTCAATCCCCGGGACAGAACACTGAAGCTTTCTTT. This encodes CASSQSPGQNTEAFF.

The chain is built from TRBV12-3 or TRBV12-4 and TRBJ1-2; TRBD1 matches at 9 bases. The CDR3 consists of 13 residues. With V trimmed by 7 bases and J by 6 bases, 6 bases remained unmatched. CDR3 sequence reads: CASNIQGADGYTF. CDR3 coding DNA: TGTGCCAGCAACATACAGGGGGCGGATGGCTACACCTTC.

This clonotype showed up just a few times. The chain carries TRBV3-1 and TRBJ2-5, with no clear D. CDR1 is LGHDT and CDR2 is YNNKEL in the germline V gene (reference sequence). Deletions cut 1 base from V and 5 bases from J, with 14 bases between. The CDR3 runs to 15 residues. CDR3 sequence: CASSQGMVVAETQYF. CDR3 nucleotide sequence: TGTGCCAGCAGCCAAGGCATGGTTGTGGCGGAGACCCAGTACTTC.

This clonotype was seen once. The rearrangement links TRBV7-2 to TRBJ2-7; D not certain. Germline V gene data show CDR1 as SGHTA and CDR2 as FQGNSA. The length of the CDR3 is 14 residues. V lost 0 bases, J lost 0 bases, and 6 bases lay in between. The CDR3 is CASSLAHSSYEQYF. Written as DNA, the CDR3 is TGTGCCAGCAGCTTAGCGCACAGCTCCTACGAGCAGTACTTC.

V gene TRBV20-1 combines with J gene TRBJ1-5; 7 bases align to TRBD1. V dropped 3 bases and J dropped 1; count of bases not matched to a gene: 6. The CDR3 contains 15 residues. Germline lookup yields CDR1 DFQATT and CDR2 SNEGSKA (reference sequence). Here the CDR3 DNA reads TGCAGTGCTAGTACGGGACAGCCCAGCAATCAGCCCCAGCATTTT. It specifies CSASTGQPSNQPQHF.

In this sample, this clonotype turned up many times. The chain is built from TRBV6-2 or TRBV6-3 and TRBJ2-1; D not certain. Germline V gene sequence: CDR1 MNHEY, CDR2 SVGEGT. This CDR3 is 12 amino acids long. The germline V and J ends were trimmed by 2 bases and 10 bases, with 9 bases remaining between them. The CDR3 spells CASSYGGTEQFF. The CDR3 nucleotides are TGTGCCAGCAGTTACGGCGGAACAGAGCAGTTCTTC.

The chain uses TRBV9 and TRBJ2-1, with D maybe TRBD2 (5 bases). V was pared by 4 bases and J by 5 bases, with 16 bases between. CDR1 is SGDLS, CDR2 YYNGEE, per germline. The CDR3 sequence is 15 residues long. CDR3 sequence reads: CASSPPRGGNNEQFF. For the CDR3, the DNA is TGTGCCAGCAGCCCCCCCCGGGGTGGGAACAATGAGCAGTTCTTC.

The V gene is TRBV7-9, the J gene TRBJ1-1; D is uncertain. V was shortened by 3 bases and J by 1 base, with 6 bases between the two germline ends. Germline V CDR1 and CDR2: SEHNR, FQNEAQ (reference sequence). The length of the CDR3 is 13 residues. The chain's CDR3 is CASSFSGNTEAFF. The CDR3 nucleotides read TGTGCCAGCAGCTTCTCAGGGAACACTGAAGCTTTCTTT. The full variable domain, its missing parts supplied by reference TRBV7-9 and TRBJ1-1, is DTGVSQNPRHKITKRGQNVTFRCDPISEHNRLYWYRQTLGQGPEFLTYFQNEAQLEKSRLLSDRFSAERPKGSFSTLEIQRTEQGDSAMYLCASSFSGNTEAFFGQGTRLTVV.

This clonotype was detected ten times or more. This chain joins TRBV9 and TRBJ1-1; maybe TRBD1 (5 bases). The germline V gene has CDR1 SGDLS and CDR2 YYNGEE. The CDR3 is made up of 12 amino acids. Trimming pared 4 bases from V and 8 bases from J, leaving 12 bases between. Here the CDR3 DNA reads TGTGCCAGCAGCAAAACAGACAGCGAAGCTTTCTTT. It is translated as CASSKTDSEAFF.

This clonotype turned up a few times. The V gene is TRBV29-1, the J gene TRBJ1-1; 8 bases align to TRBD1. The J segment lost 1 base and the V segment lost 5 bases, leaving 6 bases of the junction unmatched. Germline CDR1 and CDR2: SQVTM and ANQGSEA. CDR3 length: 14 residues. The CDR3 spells CSVRYRGANTEAFF. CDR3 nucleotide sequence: TGCAGCGTTAGATACAGGGGGGCGAACACTGAAGCTTTCTTT.

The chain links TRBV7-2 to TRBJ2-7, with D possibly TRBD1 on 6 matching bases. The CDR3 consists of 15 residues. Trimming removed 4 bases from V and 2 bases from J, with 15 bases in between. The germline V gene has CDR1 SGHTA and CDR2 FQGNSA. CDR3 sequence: CASSSARDNTYEQYF. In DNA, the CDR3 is TGTGCCAGCAGCTCAGCCCGGGACAACACCTACGAGCAGTACTTC.

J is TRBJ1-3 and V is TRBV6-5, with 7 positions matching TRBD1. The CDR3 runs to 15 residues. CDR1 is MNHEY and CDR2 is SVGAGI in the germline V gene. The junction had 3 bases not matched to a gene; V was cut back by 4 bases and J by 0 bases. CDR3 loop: CASSFDRDSGNTIYF. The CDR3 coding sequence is TGTGCCAGCAGTTTCGACAGGGACTCTGGAAACACCATATATTTT.

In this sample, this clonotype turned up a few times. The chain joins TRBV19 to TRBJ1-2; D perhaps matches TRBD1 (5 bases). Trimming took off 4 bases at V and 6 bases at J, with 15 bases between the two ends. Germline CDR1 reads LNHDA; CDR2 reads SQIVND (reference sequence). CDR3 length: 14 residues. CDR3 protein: CASSTGTGPNGYTF. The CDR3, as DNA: TGTGCCAGTAGTACCGGGACGGGACCCAATGGCTACACCTTC.

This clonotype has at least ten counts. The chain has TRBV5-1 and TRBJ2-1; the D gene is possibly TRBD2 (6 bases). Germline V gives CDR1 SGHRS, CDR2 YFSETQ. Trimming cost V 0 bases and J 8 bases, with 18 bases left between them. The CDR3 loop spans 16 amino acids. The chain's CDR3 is CASSLELTSYVDEQFF. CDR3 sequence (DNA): TGCGCCAGCAGCTTGGAATTGACTAGTTATGTAGATGAGCAGTTCTTC. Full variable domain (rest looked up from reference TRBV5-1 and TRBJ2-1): KAGVTQTPRYLIKTRGQQVTLSCSPISGHRSVSWYQQTPGQGLQFLFEYFSETQRNKGNFPGRFSGRQFSNSRSEMNVSTLELGDSALYLCASSLELTSYVDEQFFGPGTRLTVL.

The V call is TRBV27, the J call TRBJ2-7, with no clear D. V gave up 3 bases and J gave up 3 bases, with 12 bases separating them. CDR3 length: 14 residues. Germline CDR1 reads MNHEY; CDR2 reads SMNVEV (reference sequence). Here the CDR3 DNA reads TGTGCCAGCAGTTTTGTAGGAAGGGTCTACGAGCAGTACTTC. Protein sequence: CASSFVGRVYEQYF.

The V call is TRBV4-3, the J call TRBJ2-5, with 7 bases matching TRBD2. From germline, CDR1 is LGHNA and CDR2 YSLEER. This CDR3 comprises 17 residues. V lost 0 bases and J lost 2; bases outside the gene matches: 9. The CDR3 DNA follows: TGCGCCAGCAGCCAAGATAAGGGGATGGGGGGGCAAGAGACCCAGTACTTC. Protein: CASSQDKGMGGQETQYF.

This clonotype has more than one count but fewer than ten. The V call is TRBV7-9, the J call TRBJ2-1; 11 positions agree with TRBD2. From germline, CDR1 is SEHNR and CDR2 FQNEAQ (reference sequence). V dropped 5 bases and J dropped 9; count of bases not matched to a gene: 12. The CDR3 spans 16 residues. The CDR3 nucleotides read TGTGCCAGCAGCCCCCCGACTAGCGGGGAGAGGCGTGAGCAGTTCTTC. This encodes CASSPPTSGERREQFF.

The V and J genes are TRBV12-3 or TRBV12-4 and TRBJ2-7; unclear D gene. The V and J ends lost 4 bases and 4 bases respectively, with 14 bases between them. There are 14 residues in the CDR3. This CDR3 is CASSSDSMSYEQYF. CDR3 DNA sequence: TGTGCCAGCAGTTCAGATAGCATGAGTTACGAGCAGTACTTC.

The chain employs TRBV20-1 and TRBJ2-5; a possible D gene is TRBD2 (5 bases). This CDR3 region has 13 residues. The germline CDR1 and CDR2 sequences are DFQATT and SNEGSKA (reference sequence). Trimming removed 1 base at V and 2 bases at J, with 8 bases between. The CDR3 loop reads CSARAEVQETQYF. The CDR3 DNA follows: TGCAGTGCTAGAGCGGAGGTGCAAGAGACCCAGTACTTC.

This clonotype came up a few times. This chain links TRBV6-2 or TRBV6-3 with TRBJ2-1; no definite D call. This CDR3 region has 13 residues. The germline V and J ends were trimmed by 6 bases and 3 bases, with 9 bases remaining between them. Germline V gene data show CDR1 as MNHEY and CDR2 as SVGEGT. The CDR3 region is CASRGNGYNEQFF. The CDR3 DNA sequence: TGTGCCAGCAGGGGGAACGGCTACAATGAGCAGTTCTTC.

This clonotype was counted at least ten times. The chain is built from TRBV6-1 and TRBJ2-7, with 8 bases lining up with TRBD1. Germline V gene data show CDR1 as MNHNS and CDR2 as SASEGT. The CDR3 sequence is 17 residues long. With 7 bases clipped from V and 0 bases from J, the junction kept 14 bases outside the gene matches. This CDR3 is CASTRRTGTGSSYEQYF. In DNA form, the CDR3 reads TGTGCCAGCACCAGACGGACAGGGACGGGGAGCTCCTACGAGCAGTACTTC.

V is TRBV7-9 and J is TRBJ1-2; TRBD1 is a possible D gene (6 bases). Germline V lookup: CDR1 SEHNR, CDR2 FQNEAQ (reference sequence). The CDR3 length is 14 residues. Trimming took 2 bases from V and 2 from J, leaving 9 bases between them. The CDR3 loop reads CASSLSGANYGYTF. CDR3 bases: TGTGCCAGCAGCTTATCGGGGGCAAACTATGGCTACACCTTC.

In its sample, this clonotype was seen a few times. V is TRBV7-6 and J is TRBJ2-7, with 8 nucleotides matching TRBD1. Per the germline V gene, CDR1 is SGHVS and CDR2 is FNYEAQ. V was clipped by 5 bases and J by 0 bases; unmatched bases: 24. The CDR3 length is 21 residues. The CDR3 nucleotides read TGTGCCAGCAGCCTCCATTCCCCTGACTACTCAGACAGGGGAGACTCCTACGAGCAGTACTTC. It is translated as CASSLHSPDYSDRGDSYEQYF.

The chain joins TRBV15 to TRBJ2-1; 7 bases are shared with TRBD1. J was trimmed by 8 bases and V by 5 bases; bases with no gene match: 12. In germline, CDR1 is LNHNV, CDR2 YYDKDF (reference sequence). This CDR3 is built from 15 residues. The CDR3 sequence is CATSDRDSRGDEQFF. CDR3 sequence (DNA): TGTGCCACCAGCGACCGGGACAGTAGGGGCGATGAGCAGTTCTTC.

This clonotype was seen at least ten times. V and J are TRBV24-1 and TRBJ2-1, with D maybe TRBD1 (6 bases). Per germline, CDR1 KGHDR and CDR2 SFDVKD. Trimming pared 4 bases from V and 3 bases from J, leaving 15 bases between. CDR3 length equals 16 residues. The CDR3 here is CATSDLAGANYNEQFF. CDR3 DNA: TGTGCCACCAGTGACTTGGCAGGGGCGAACTACAATGAGCAGTTCTTC.

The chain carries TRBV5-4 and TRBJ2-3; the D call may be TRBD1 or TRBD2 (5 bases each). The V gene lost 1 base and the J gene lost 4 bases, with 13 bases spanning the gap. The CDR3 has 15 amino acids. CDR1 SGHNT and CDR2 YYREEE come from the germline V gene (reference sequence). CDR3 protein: CASSLSPGSPDTQYF. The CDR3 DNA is TGTGCCAGCAGCTTGTCACCAGGGAGTCCAGATACGCAGTATTTT.